This is a list of T cell receptor beta chains from one sample in a study of regulatory T cells in long-lasting Graves disease. Via MiXCR, TCRdb re-called the multiplex PCR reads, giving one row per CDR3 protein. Of about 470,000 distinct CDR3 sequences in the sample, 15% to 20% are singletons; the top ten hold 9.5% to 15%. These records were also assigned to another study, of T cells in Graves' hyperthyroidism and ophthalmopathy.

This material consisted of peripheral blood mononuclear cells (PBMCs), taken at new diagnosis, from a patient treated with antithyroid drugs. Receptor source: a man in his forties with Graves disease. CDR3s include the opening cysteine and the closing phenylalanine or tryptophan. The D gene is left open where the match is weak. A clone size is listed for some rows: how often the clone was seen (once, few, many), or a class if it is expanded.

j_gene | abundance | d_gene | len | v_gene | CDR3nt | CDR3aa
TRBJ2-1 | few | - | 12 | TRBV6-5 | TGTGCCAGCAGTTACTTTTTTGGTGAGCAGTTCTTC | CASSYFFGEQFF
TRBJ2-1 | few | - | 15 | TRBV6-1 | TGTGCCAGCAGTGAAAAGCGCGCCGGGAGCCCCGACCTACGATTC | CASSEKRAGSPDLRF
TRBJ2-5 | once | - | 14 | TRBV15 | TGTGCCACCAGCAGAATCGCGGGGCGAGGGACCCAGTACTTC | CATSRIAGRGTQYF
TRBJ2-1 | many | TRBD2 | 18 | TRBV13 | TGTGCCAGCAGCTTAGGGGCGGGAGGAACCTCTTCGAGGAATGAGCAGTTCTTC | CASSLGAGGTSSRNEQFF
TRBJ1-6 | many | TRBD1 | 15 | TRBV11-2 | TGTGCCAGCAACAGAGGGGGCGGTCACAATTCACCCCTCCACTTT | CASNRGGGHNSPLHF
TRBJ2-1 | many | TRBD1 | 18 | TRBV2 | TGTGCCAGCTTACGTCCCGGGACAGGGCCGGGGACCTACAATGAGCAGTTCTTC | CASLRPGTGPGTYNEQFF
TRBJ2-1 | many | - | 14 | TRBV28 | TGTGCCAGCAGTTCCCAAATGGGGTTTGGTGAGCAGTTCTTC | CASSSQMGFGEQFF
TRBJ1-5 | - | - | 13 | TRBV19 | TGTGCCAGTAGTACCCGGCGGAGTCAGCCCCAGCATTTT | CASSTRRSQPQHF
TRBJ1-6 | few | - | 15 | TRBV6-2/TRBV6-3 | TGTGCCAGCAGTTACAACCACATGCCGGATTCACCCCTTCACTTT | CASSYNHMPDSPLHF
TRBJ2-2 | few | - | 15 | TRBV6-2/TRBV6-3 | TGTGCCAGCAGTTTTCGGAGGGCGTACACCGGGGAGCTGTTTTTT | CASSFRRAYTGELFF
TRBJ1-6 | many | - | 14 | TRBV20-1 | TGCAGTGCTAGAGGGGGACCGGTGAATTCACCCCTCCACTTT | CSARGGPVNSPLHF
TRBJ2-1 | few | TRBD1 | 17 | TRBV29-1 | TGCAGCGTTGAAGGGGCGGGACAGGGGGTAACCTACAATGAGCAGTTCTTC | CSVEGAGQGVTYNEQFF
TRBJ2-1 | few | - | 12 | TRBV7-2 | TGTGCCAGCGACGAGGGATACAATGAGCAGTTCTTC | CASDEGYNEQFF
TRBJ2-3 | many | TRBD2 | 17 | TRBV12-5 | TGTGCTAGTGGTTTGCGGCTAGCGGGAGGGCCGGTAGATACGCAGTATTTT | CASGLRLAGGPVDTQYF
TRBJ2-1 | many | TRBD2 | 17 | TRBV7-9 | TGTGCCAGCAGCTGGGGCGGTCTGGCGGGAGCGGGCAATGAGCAGTTCTTC | CASSWGGLAGAGNEQFF
TRBJ1-6 | few | - | 14 | TRBV19 | TGTGCCAGTACTACAGCGGCAGTAGGTTCACCCCTCCACTTT | CASTTAAVGSPLHF
TRBJ2-3 | - | - | 12 | TRBV19 | TGTGCCAGTAGTAACCCCGCGGATACGCAGTATTTT | CASSNPADTQYF
TRBJ1-2 | many | TRBD1 | 17 | TRBV3-1 | TGTGCCAGCAGCCAAGCAACAGGGGGCGCTTTAGTTCGCGGCTACACCTTC | CASSQATGGALVRGYTF
TRBJ2-2 | many | - | 17 | TRBV27 | TGTGCCAGCAGTTTGAATTCTTGGCCCGCGGGCACCGGGGAGCTGTTTTTT | CASSLNSWPAGTGELFF
TRBJ2-3 | - | TRBD2 | 15 | TRBV20-1 | TGCAGTGCGATTAGCGGGAGAGATGTCTCAGATACGCAGTATTTT | CSAISGRDVSDTQYF
TRBJ2-3 | many | TRBD2 | 16 | TRBV5-1 | TGCGCCAGCAGCTTGGCAGCTAGCGGCTTCACAGATACGCAGTATTTT | CASSLAASGFTDTQYF
TRBJ2-3 | many | - | 16 | TRBV27 | TGTGCCAGCAGTCCATTCGGACGCCCTAGCACAGATACGCAGTATTTT | CASSPFGRPSTDTQYF
TRBJ1-2 | - | - | 13 | TRBV12-3/TRBV12-4 | TGTGCCAGCAGTTATGACGGCGTGGGTGGCTACACCTTC | CASSYDGVGGYTF
TRBJ2-5 | many | - | 13 | TRBV2 | TGTGCCAGCAGTGAAGGGGTGAGAGAGACCCAGTACTTC | CASSEGVRETQYF
TRBJ1-1 | - | TRBD1 | 16 | TRBV4-1 | TGCGCCAGCAGCCAAGATACGAGACAGGGGTACACTGAAGCTTTCTTT | CASSQDTRQGYTEAFF
TRBJ2-1 | - | - | 14 | TRBV7-9 | TGTGCCAGCAGCCTATGGGGCGGAGACAATGAGCAGTTCTTC | CASSLWGGDNEQFF
TRBJ1-1 | - | TRBD1 | 18 | TRBV5-1 | TGCGCCAGCAGCAAGGCCGGGACAGGGGTCGGGATGAACACTGAAGCTTTCTTT | CASSKAGTGVGMNTEAFF
TRBJ1-1 | - | TRBD1 | 13 | TRBV29-1 | TGCAGCGTTGCCAGGGGGAGGGACACTGAAGCTTTCTTT | CSVARGRDTEAFF
TRBJ2-1 | - | - | 13 | TRBV9 | TGTGCCAGCAGCACCGGTCGACCCCTAGAGCAGTTCTTC | CASSTGRPLEQFF
TRBJ2-5 | few | TRBD2 | 16 | TRBV5-1 | TGCGCCAGCAGCGAGGGCGTGACTAGCGGGCAAGAGACCCAGTACTTC | CASSEGVTSGQETQYF
TRBJ2-7 | many | - | 12 | TRBV5-1 | TGCGCCAGCAGCTTAGGAGGGATGGAGCAGTACTTC | CASSLGGMEQYF
TRBJ2-7 | few | - | 15 | TRBV9 | TGTGCCAGCAGTGTTGTCGGCCGACAAAGGGACGAGCAGTACTTC | CASSVVGRQRDEQYF
TRBJ2-7 | many | TRBD2 | 15 | TRBV12-3/TRBV12-4 | TGTGCCAGCAGCAGGACTAGCGGGAGTTTCTACGAGCAGTACTTC | CASSRTSGSFYEQYF
TRBJ2-1 | many | - | 16 | TRBV18 | TGTGCCAGCTCACCACAGGGCGGAGAACCCTACAATGAGCAGTTCTTC | CASSPQGGEPYNEQFF
TRBJ2-3 | - | TRBD2 | 22 | TRBV7-9 | TGTGCCAGCAGCTTGATTGCCGGGACTAGCGGGACCCTTAAAAATAGCACAGATACGCAGTATTTT | CASSLIAGTSGTLKNSTDTQYF
TRBJ2-6 | few | - | 16 | TRBV15 | TGTGCCACCAGCAGAGATCAAGGGGTCGGGGCCAACGTCCTGACTTTC | CATSRDQGVGANVLTF
TRBJ2-3 | many | TRBD2 | 17 | TRBV7-2 | TGTGCCAGCAGCCTAGTGCCAGCGGGAGGTGACACATATACGCAGTATTTT | CASSLVPAGGDTYTQYF
TRBJ2-2 | few | - | 12 | TRBV6-1 | TGTGCCAGCTGGGGGGTTACCGGGGAGCTGTTTTTT | CASWGVTGELFF
TRBJ1-5 | many | - | 13 | TRBV12-3/TRBV12-4 | TGTGCCAGCAGTTTGGAGAGCAATCAGCCCCAGCATTTT | CASSLESNQPQHF
TRBJ2-2 | - | TRBD1 | 15 | TRBV28 | TGTGCCAGCATTGTAGGGGGCACGAACACCGGGGAGCTGTTTTTT | CASIVGGTNTGELFF
TRBJ2-7 | - | - | 13 | TRBV9 | TGTGCCAGCAGCGTAGGACTAAGTGGTGAGCAGTACTTC | CASSVGLSGEQYF
TRBJ2-7 | many | - | 13 | TRBV6-1 | TGTGCCAGCAGTGAACGGGACGGTGGAGAGCAGTACTTC | CASSERDGGEQYF
TRBJ2-7 | many | - | 11 | TRBV2 | TGTGCCAGCAGACAAGACTACGAGCAGTACTTC | CASRQDYEQYF
TRBJ2-7 | few | - | 14 | TRBV18 | TGTGCCAGCTCACCATCAGGCGAGGCCTACGAGCAGTACTTC | CASSPSGEAYEQYF
TRBJ2-7 | many | - | 11 | TRBV3-1 | TGTGCCAGCAGCAACTTGAACGAGCAGTACTTC | CASSNLNEQYF
TRBJ2-7 | many | TRBD2 | 13 | TRBV6-2/TRBV6-3 | TGTGCCAGCATTGGGACTAGCGACTACGAGCAGTACTTC | CASIGTSDYEQYF
TRBJ2-1 | many | - | 13 | TRBV28 | TGTGCCAGCCGGCCCCGCTCCTACAATGAGCAGTTCTTC | CASRPRSYNEQFF
TRBJ2-1 | many | TRBD2 | 17 | TRBV20-1 | TGCAGTGCTAGAGATGTGACTAGCGGGAGTTTTCTGGATGAGCAGTTCTTC | CSARDVTSGSFLDEQFF
TRBJ2-7 | many | - | 15 | TRBV12-3/TRBV12-4 | TGTGCCAGCAGTTTACGAGCGGAGAGCTCCTACGAGCAGTACTTC | CASSLRAESSYEQYF
TRBJ2-2 | - | TRBD2 | 14 | TRBV10-3 | TGTGCCATAACTAGCGGCGCGAACACCGGGGAGCTGTTTTTT | CAITSGANTGELFF
TRBJ2-1 | - | TRBD2 | 16 | TRBV7-2 | TGTGCCAGCAGCTTAGTGGTAGCGGGAGGTAGTGTTGGGCAGTTCTTC | CASSLVVAGGSVGQFF
TRBJ2-7 | many | - | 12 | TRBV10-3 | TGTGCCATCAAAGACAGCGACTACGAGCAGTACTTC | CAIKDSDYEQYF
TRBJ2-1 | many | - | 15 | TRBV2 | TGTGCCAGCAGTGAATCGAGTAGGGTTTGGGATGAGCAGTTCTTC | CASSESSRVWDEQFF
TRBJ2-1 | many | TRBD2 | 14 | TRBV20-1 | TGCAGCACAACAGCGGGAGGGCTTTACAATGAGCAGTTCTTC | CSTTAGGLYNEQFF
TRBJ2-5 | - | - | 13 | TRBV5-6 | TGTGCCAGCAGAGGGATCGAGGAAGAGACCCAGTCCTTC | CASRGIEEETQSF